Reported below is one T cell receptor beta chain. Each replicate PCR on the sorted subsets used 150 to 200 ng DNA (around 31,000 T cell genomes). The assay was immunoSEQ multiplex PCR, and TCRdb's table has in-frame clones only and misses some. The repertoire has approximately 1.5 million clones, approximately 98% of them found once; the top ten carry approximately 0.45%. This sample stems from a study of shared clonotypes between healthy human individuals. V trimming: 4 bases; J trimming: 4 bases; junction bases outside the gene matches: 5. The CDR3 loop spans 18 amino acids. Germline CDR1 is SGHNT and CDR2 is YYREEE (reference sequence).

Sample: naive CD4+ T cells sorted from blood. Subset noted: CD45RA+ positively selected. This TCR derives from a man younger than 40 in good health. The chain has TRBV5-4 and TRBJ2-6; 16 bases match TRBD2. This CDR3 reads CASSRGLAGGGGANVLTF. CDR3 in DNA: TGTGCCAGCAGCCGGGGACTAGCGGGAGGGGGAGGGGCCAACGTCCTGACTTTC.